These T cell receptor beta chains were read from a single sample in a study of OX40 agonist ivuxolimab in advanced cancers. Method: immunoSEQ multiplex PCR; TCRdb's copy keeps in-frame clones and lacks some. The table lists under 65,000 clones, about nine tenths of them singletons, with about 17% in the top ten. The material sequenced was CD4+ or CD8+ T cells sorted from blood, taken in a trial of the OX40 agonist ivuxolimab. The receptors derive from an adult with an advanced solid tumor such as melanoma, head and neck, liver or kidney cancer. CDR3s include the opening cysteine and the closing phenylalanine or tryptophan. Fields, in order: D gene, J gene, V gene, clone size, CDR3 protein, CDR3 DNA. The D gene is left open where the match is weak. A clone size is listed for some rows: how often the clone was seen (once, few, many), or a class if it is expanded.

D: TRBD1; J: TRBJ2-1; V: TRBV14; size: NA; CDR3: CASSQTGGYNEQFF; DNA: TGTGCCAGCAGCCAGACAGGGGGCTACAATGAGCAGTTCTTC
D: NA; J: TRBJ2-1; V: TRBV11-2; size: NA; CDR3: CASSLSGKQFF; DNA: TGTGCCAGCAGCTTATCAGGGAAACAGTTCTTC
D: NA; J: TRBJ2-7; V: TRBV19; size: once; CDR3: CASSIVDDSNEQYF; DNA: TGTGCCAGTAGTATAGTGGACGACTCGAACGAGCAGTACTTC
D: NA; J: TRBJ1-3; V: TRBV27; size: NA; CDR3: CASSLGGFSGNTIYF; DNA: TGTGCCAGCAGTTTGGGGGGGTTCTCTGGAAACACCATATATTTT
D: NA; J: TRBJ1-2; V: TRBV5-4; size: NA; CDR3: CASSLHPDNYGYTF; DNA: TGTGCCAGCAGCTTACACCCGGACAACTATGGCTACACCTTC
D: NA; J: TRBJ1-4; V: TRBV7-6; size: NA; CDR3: CASSFGGTNEKLFF; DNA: TGTGCCAGCAGCTTTGGAGGGACTAATGAAAAACTGTTTTTT
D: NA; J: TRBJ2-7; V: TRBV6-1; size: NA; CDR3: CASRSGYEQYF; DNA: TGTGCCAGCAGGTCAGGATACGAGCAGTACTTC
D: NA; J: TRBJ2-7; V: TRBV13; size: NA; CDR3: CASSFAGASSYEQYF; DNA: TGTGCCAGCAGCTTCGCGGGGGCCAGCTCCTACGAGCAGTACTTC
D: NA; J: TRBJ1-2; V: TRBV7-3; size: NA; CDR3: CASSLGGVGSSYGYTF; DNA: TGTGCCAGCAGCTTGGGAGGGGTCGGGAGCTCCTATGGCTACACCTTC
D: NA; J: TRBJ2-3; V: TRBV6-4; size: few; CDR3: CASSDDTTDTQYF; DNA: TGTGCCAGCAGTGACGACACCACAGATACGCAGTATTTT
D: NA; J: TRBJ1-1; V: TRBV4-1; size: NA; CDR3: CASSAGTNTEAFF; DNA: TGCGCCAGCAGTGCAGGGACGAACACTGAAGCTTTCTTT
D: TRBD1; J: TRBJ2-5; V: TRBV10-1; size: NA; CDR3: CASSERGTGGAQETQYF; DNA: TGCGCCAGCAGTGAGAGGGGGACAGGGGGAGCCCAAGAGACCCAGTACTTC
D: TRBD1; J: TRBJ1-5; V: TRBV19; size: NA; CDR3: CASSPRDRGIHQPQHF; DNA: TGTGCCAGTAGTCCCCGGGACAGGGGGATCCATCAGCCCCAGCATTTT
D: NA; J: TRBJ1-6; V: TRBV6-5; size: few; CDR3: CASGDGAYSPLHF; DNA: TGTGCCAGCGGGGACGGTGCTTATTCACCCCTCCACTTT
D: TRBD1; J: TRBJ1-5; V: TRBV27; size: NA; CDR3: CASSLSAGGPNQPQHF; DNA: TGTGCCAGCAGTTTATCGGCAGGGGGCCCCAATCAGCCCCAGCATTTT
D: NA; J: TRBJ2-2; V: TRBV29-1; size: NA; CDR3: CSVDGRTGELFF; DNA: TGCAGCGTTGATGGGAGGACCGGGGAGCTGTTTTTT
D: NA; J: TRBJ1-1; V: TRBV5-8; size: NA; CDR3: CASSLTARGEAFF; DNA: TGTGCCAGCAGCTTGACAGCGCGCGGGGAAGCTTTCTTT
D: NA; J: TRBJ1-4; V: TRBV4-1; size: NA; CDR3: CASSQDVLRGREKLFF; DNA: TGCGCCAGCAGCCAAGATGTCTTGAGGGGGAGAGAAAAACTGTTTTTT
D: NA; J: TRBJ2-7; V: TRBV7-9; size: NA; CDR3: CASSPTSGRNYEQYF; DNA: TGTGCCAGCAGCCCGACGAGCGGAAGAAACTACGAGCAGTACTTC
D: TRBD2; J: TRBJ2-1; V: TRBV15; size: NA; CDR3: CATSSGTSGGTYNEQFF; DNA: TGTGCCACCAGCTCCGGGACTAGCGGGGGGACTTACAATGAGCAGTTCTTC
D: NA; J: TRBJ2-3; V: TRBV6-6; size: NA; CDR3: CASSYMGTDTQYF; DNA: TGTGCCAGCAGTTACATGGGGACAGATACGCAGTATTTT
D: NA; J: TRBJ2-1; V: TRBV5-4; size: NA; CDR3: CASSFPYNEQFF; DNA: TGTGCCAGCAGCTTTCCCTACAATGAGCAGTTCTTC
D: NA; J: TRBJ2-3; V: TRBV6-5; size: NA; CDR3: CASSYSGPRSTDTQYF; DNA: TGTGCCAGCAGTTACTCAGGGCCTAGAAGCACAGATACGCAGTATTTT
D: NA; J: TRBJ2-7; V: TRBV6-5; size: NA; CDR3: CASSSLREQYF; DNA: TGTGCCAGCAGTTCGTTACGCGAGCAGTACTTC